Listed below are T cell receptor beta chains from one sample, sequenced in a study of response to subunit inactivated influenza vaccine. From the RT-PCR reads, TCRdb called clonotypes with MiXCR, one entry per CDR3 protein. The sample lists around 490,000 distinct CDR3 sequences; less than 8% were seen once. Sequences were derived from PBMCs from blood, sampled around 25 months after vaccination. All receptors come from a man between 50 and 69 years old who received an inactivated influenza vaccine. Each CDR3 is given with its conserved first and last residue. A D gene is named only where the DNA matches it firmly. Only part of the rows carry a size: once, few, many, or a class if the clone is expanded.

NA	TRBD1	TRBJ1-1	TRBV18	TGTGCCAGCTCACCAAGTCTAGGAGGGGGCGGTGAAGCTTTCTTT	CASSPSLGGGGEAFF
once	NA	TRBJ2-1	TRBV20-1	TGCTGTGCTAGAGATTTCGCCGGGCGATCCTACAATGAGCAGTTCTTC	CCARDFAGRSYNEQFF
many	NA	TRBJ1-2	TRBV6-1	TGTGCCAGCAGAATGGAGGGCTACACCTTC	CASRMEGYTF
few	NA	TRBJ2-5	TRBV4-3	TGCGCCAGCAGCCAAGAGGTCCGGGTGGAGACCCAGTACTTC	CASSQEVRVETQYF
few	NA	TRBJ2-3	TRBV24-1	TGTGCCACCAGTGATTTGGTACGGACAGATACGCAGTATTTT	CATSDLVRTDTQYF
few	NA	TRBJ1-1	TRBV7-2	TGTGCCAGCAGCTTAGCAAGGATGAGGGGCGGTGAAGCTTTCTTT	CASSLARMRGGEAFF
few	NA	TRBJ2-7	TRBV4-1	TGCGCCAGCAGCCAAGAACTCCGAGTCGGTTCCTACGAGCAGTACTTC	CASSQELRVGSYEQYF
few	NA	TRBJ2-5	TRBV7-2	TGTGCCAGCAGCCCACGGGGGGCAGTGGTACGCCAAGAGACCCAGTACTTC	CASSPRGAVVRQETQYF
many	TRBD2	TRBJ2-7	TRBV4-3	TGCGCCAGCAGCCAAGATATTGGGACTAGTTTTATCCACGAGCAGTACTTC	CASSQDIGTSFIHEQYF
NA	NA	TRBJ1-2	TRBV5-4	TGTGCCAGCAGCTTCGGATCGGACGGTGGCTACACCTTC	CASSFGSDGGYTF
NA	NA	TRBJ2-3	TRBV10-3	TGTGCCATCAGTGAGTCGAAACAGACTAGCACAGATACGCAGTATTTT	CAISESKQTSTDTQYF
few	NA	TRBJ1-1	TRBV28	TGTGCCAGCAGGTCACAGGGAGAGGGTGCTTTCTTT	CASRSQGEGAFF
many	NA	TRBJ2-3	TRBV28	TGTGCCAGCAGTTTCTCAGGGGTTACAGATACGCAGTATTTT	CASSFSGVTDTQYF
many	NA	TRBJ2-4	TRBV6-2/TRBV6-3	TGTGCCAGCAGTTACTCGATGGTGGCCAAAAACATTCAGTACTTC	CASSYSMVAKNIQYF
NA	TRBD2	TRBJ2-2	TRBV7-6	TGTGCCAGCAGTTGGACTAGCGGGGGTGCGAACACCGGGGAGCTGTTTTTT	CASSWTSGGANTGELFF
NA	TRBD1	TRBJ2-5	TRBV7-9	TGTGCCAGCAGCTTCGGACAGGGACAGGAGTACTTC	CASSFGQGQEYF
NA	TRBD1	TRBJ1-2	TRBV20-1	TGCAGTGCTAGAGAGAGGACAGGGGGCTATGGCTACACCTTC	CSARERTGGYGYTF
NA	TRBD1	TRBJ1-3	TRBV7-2	TGTGCCAGCAGCTCATACTACAGGGGTGAATACACCATATATTTT	CASSSYYRGEYTIYF
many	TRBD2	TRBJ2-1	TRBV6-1	TGTGCCAGCAGGCCCCTAGCGGGAGGCTACAATGAGCAGTTCTTC	CASRPLAGGYNEQFF
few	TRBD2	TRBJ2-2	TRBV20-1	TGCAGTGCTAGATACGCGGCGGGAGTCGGTGGGGAGCTGTTTTTT	CSARYAAGVGGELFF
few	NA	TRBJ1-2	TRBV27	TGTGCCAGCAGTAACCAGGGGCTTAACTATGGCTACACCTTC	CASSNQGLNYGYTF
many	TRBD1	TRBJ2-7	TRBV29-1	TGCAGCGTTGCCGGGACAGGGAAGAGCGCCTACGAGCAGTACTTC	CSVAGTGKSAYEQYF
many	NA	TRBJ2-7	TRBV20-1	TGCAGTGCTAGAGATCTCGGCTACGAGCAGTACTTC	CSARDLGYEQYF
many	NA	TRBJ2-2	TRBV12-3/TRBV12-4	TGTGCCAGCAGTTTAGGTTTGTCCAGGGAGCTGTTTTTT	CASSLGLSRELFF
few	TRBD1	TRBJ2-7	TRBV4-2	TGTGCCAGCAGCCAAGATGGACAGGGGGCGCGGTACGAGCAGTACTTC	CASSQDGQGARYEQYF
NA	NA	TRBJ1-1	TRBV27	TGTGCCAGCGTGTCGACGGGGAGGACTGAAGCTTTCTTT	CASVSTGRTEAFF
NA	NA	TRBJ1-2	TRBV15	TGTGCCACCAGCAGAGACCCCTTTGCGGGCGGCTACACCTTC	CATSRDPFAGGYTF
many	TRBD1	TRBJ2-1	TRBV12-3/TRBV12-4	TGTGCCAGCAGTCACTCCGGGACAGGGAATGAGCAGTTCTTC	CASSHSGTGNEQFF
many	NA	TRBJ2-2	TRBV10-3	TGTGCCATCAGTGATAACGAGTCGAGAAGGACCGGGGAGCTGTTTTTT	CAISDNESRRTGELFF
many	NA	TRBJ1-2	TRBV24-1	TGTGCCACCAGTGATTTGAGGGGAGGAGGCTACACCTTC	CATSDLRGGGYTF
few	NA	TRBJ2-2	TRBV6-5	TGTGCCAGCAGTTACTCCAGGGCGAACACCGGGGAGCTGTTTTTT	CASSYSRANTGELFF
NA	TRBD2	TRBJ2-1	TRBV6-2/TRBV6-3	TGTGCCAGCAGAGGCTGGACTAGCGGTCAGGATGAGCAGTTCTTC	CASRGWTSGQDEQFF
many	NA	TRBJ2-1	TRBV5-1	TGCGCCAGCAGCGGGCCTGGGGATGAGCAGTTCTTC	CASSGPGDEQFF
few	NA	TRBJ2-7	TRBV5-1	TGCGCCAGCAGCGAGACAGTTTCCTACGAGCAGTACTTC	CASSETVSYEQYF
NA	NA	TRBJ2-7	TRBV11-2	TGTGCCAGCAGCGGCTTCCGGGGGAAGACCTACGAGCAGTACTTC	CASSGFRGKTYEQYF
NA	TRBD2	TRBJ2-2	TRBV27	TGTGCCAGCAGTCCCGATAGCGGGAGGGTGACCGGGGAGCTGTTTTTT	CASSPDSGRVTGELFF
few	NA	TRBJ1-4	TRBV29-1	TGCAGCGTTCGGTATACGGGAAAACTGTTTTTT	CSVRYTGKLFF
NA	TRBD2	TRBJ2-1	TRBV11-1	TGTGCCAGCAGCTTAAGGGCTAGCGGGGTCCTGTCCTACAATGAGCAGTTCTTC	CASSLRASGVLSYNEQFF
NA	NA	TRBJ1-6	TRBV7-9	TGTGCCAGCTCGGTAGATTATAATTCACCCCTCCACTTT	CASSVDYNSPLHF
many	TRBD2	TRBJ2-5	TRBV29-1	TGCAGCGTTGGACGGGAGCGGGGGGGGACCCAGTACTTC	CSVGRERGGTQYF
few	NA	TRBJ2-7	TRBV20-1	TGCAGTGCTAGAGATTCCGGTATTGGGTTCAACTACGAGCAGTACTTC	CSARDSGIGFNYEQYF
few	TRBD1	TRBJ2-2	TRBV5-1	TGCGCCAGCAGCGGGGACAGGGGATTTAACACCGGGGAGCTGTTTTTT	CASSGDRGFNTGELFF
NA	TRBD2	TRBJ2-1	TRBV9	TGTGCCAGCAGCCCCAGACTAGCGGTAAGCTCCTACAATGAGCAGTTCTTC	CASSPRLAVSSYNEQFF
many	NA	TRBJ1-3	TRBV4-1	TGCGCCAGCAGCCAGCAGGTCGGAAACACCATATATTTT	CASSQQVGNTIYF
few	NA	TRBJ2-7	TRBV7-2	TGTGCCAGCAGCTACGAGGGACACGAGCAGTACTTC	CASSYEGHEQYF
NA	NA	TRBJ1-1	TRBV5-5	TGTGCCAGCAGCTCTATTAAGACTGAAGCTTTCTTT	CASSSIKTEAFF
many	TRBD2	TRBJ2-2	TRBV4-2	TGTGCCACGTTAGCGGGGGGGGCCGCCGGGGAGCTGTTTTTT	CATLAGGAAGELFF
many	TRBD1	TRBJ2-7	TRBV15	TGTGCCACCAGCCAAACGGGACAGACCTACGAGCAGTACTTC	CATSQTGQTYEQYF
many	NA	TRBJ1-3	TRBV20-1	TGCAGTGCTAGACCCCAGGAAAAGGACTCTGGAAACACCATATATTTT	CSARPQEKDSGNTIYF
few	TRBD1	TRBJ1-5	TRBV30	TGTGCCTGGAGCACAGGGGGCAATCAGCCCCAGCATTTT	CAWSTGGNQPQHF
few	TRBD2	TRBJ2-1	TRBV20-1	TGCAGTGCCGCAGGACTAGCGGGGGCCTACAATGAGCAGTTCTTC	CSAAGLAGAYNEQFF
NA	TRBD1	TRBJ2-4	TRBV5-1	TGCGCCAGCAGCCCTCAAGAGGGACAGGGGCGGTACTTC	CASSPQEGQGRYF
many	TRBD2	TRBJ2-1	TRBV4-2	TGTGCCAGCAGCCAGGGCCAGCGGGAGACTGGTGAGCAGTTCTTC	CASSQGQRETGEQFF